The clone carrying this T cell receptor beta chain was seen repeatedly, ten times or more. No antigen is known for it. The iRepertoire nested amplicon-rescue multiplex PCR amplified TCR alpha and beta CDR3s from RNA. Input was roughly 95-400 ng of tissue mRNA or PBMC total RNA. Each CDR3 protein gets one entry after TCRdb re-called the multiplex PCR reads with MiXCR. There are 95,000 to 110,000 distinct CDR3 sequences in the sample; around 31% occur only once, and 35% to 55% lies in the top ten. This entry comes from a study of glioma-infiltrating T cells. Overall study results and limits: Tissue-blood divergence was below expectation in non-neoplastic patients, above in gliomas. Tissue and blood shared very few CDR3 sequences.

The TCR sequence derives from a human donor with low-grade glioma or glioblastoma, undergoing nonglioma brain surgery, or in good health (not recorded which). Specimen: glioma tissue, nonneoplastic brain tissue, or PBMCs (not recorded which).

The CDR3 coding sequence is TGTGCCAGCAGTTTTTTCGAGAATTCACCCCTCCACTTT. The encoded protein is CASSFFENSPLHF. This chain connects TRBV6-1 to TRBJ1-6; D remains unclear. V lost 5 bases, J lost 7 bases, and 9 bases lay in between. CDR1 and CDR2 (germline): MNHNS, SASEGT. The CDR3 spans 13 residues.